This TCR beta chain is drawn from a study of T cell repertoires in cytomegalovirus infection. Study-level points and caveats: HLA-C-restricted CMV clonotypes gave the most frequent clonotype in two of eight donors.

In this sample, this clonotype turned up once. Its target is not known. This CDR3 spans 11 amino acids. CDR1 MDHEN and CDR2 SYDVKM come from the germline V gene. Trimming at V came to 5 bases and at J to 11 bases, leaving 2 bases not matched to a gene. Using its own MiXCR run on the reads, TCRdb lists one record per CDR3 protein. In the table there are 250,000 to 300,000 distinct CDR3 sequences, around 25% of which are singletons. Source material: PBMCs. The clonotype was recovered from a human donor in good health (CMV status not recorded). Some clones in this sample may be carry-over from other donors' samples. The chain uses TRBV28 and TRBJ1-1; TRBD1 agrees at 10 bases. The CDR3 spells CASSRQGAAFF. The CDR3 bases are TGTGCCAGCAGTCGACAGGGGGCGGCTTTCTTT.